This T cell receptor (beta chain) was sequenced in a study of identical twins. Trimming at V came to 5 bases and at J to 2 bases, leaving 8 bases not matched to a gene. The CDR3 has 15 amino acids. It was template switching that added a universal primer site, and there were unique molecular identifiers on the cDNA. TCRdb reanalysed the 5' RACE reads using MiXCR and keeps one entry per CDR3 protein. The sample carries fewer than 900,000 distinct CDR3 sequences, about 20% recorded once. The same sample was also used in a study of T cells expressing NK-cell markers. As reported in that work: Sorted CD3+CD56-NKG2C+, CD3+CD56+NKG2C+ and CD3+CD56+NKG2C- T cells supplied the TCR beta repertoires. Sequenced donors, eight in total, included seven who were HCMV-seropositive and one who was seronegative. The authors restricted sorting to alpha-beta TCR T cells with an anti-gamma-delta TCR antibody in several experiments.

V gene TRBV12-3 or TRBV12-4 combines with J gene TRBJ2-7, with 8 bases matching TRBD2. This receptor was obtained from a young woman in good health. Sequencing was carried out using PBMCs. CDR3: CASSPPGLGPYEQYF. The CDR3 DNA is TGTGCCAGCAGTCCCCCGGGACTAGGGCCCTACGAGCAGTACTTC.